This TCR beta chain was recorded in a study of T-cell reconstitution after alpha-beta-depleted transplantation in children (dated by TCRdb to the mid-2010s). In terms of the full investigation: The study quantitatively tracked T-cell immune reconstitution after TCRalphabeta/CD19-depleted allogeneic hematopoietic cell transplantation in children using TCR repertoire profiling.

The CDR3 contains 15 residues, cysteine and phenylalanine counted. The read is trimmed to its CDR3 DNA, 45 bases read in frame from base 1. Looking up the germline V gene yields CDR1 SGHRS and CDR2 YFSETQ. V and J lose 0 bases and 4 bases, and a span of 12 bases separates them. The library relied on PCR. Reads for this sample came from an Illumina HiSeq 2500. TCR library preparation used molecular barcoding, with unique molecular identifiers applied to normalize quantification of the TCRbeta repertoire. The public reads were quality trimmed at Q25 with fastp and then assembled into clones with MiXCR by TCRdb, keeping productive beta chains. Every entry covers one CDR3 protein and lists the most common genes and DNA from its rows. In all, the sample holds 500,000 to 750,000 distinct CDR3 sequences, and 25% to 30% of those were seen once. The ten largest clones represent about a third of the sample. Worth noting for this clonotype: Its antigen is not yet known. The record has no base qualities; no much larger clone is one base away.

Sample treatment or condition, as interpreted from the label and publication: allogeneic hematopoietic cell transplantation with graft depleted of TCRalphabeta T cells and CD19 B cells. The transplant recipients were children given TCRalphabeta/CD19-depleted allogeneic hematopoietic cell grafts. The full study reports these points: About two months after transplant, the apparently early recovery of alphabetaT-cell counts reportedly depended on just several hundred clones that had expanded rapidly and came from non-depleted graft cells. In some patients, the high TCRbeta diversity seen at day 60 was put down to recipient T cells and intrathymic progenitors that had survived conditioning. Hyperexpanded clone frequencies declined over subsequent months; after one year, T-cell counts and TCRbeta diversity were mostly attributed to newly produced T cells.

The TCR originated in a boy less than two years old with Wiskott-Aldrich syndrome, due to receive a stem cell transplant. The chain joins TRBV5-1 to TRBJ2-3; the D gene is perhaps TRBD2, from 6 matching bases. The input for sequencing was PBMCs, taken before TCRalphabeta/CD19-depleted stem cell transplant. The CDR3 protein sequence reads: CASSLARDWADTQYF. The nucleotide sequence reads TGCGCCAGCAGCTTGGCGCGGGACTGGGCAGATACGCAGTATTTT.